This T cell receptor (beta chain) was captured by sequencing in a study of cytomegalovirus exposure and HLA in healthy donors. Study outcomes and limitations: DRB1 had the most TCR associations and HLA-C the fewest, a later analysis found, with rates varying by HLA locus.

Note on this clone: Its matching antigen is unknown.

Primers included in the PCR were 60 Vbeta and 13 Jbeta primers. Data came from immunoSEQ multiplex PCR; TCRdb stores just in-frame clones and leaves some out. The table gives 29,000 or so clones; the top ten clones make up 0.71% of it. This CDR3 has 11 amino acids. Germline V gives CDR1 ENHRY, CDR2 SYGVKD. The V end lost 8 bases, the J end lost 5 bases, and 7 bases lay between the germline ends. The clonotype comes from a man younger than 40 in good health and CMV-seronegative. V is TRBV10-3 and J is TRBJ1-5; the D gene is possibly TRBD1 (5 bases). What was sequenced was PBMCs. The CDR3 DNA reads TGTGCCATCGGGGGGGATCAGCCCCAGCATTTT. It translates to CAIGGDQPQHF.